This note documents a single TCR beta chain sequence. Its specificity is not known. At the DNA level, this CDR3 is encoded by other sequences in the same sample as well. Generated by immunoSEQ multiplex PCR, the TCRdb table keeps only in-frame clones and is missing some. The data contain 150,000 to 200,000 clones, 85% to 95% of them singletons. This entry belongs to a study of T cell responses to AZD1222 COVID-19 vaccine. Overall study findings and caveats: Clonal diversity was possibly underestimated, and the donors were mostly white British, with more females. At study baseline, merely a handful of AZD1222 recipients were seropositive. The breadth and depth of Spike-specific TCRs increased once two AZD1222 doses had been given. The CD4 TCRs associated with vaccination extended across spike and predominated at 160-218 and 743-854.

The CDR3 loop spans 14 amino acids. The germline V gene encodes CDR1 SGHRS and CDR2 YFSETQ. Trimming stripped 2 bases from V and 2 bases from J, with 10 bases between. Specimen: peripheral blood, collected on day 0 of AZD1222 vaccination. This TCR was recovered from an adult in good health. The chain combines TRBV5-1 with TRBJ2-5; TRBD2 might be the D (6 bases). This chain's CDR3 is CASSLSGEQETQYF. The CDR3 DNA sequence: TGCGCCAGCAGCTTATCGGGGGAGCAAGAGACCCAGTACTTC.